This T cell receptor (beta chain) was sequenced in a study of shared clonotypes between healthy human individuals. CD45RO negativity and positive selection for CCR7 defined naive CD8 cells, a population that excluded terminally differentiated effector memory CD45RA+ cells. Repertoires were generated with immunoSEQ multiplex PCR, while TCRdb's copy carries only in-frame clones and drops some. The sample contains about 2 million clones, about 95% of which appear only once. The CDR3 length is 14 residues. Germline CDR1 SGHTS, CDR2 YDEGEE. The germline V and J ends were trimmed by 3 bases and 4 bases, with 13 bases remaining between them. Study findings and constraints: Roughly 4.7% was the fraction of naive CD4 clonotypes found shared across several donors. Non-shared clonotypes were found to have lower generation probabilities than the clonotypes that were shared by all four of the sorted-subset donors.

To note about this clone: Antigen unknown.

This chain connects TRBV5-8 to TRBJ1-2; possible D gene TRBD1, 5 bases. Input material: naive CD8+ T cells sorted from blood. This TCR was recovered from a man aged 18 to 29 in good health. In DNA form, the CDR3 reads TGTGCCAGCAGCTGGGCGGATGGGGGCTATGGCTACACCTTC. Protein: CASSWADGGYGYTF. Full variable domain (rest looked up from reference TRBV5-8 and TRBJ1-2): EAGVTQSPTHLIKTRGQQATLRCSPISGHTSVYWYQQALGLGLQFLLWYDEGEERNRGNFPPRFSGRQFPNYSSELNVNALELEDSALYLCASSWADGGYGYTFGSGTRLTVV.